Below are 5 T cell receptor beta chains sequenced from a single sample in a study of blood T cell repertoires in COVID-19. Sequencing used immunoSEQ multiplex PCR; TCRdb keeps in-frame clones, though not all of them. The sample yields 300,000 to 350,000 clones, 87% seen once. The sequenced material came from peripheral blood. The receptor set was obtained from a man aged 25 to 40 with COVID-19, enrolled during active disease.

The CDR3 is CASSLLDTEYYEQYF. In DNA form, the CDR3 reads TGTGCCAGCAGCTTGCTAGATACCGAGTACTACGAGCAGTACTTC. The rearrangement links TRBV7-8 to TRBJ2-7; D gene ambiguous. The CDR3 sequence is 15 residues long. The germline CDR1 and CDR2 sequences are SGHVS and FQNEAQ. V gave up 3 bases and J gave up 3 bases, with 15 bases separating them.

The chain combines TRBV18 with TRBJ2-7; tentative D call: TRBD2 (5 bases). This CDR3 is 15 amino acids long. Germline values: CDR1 KGHSH, CDR2 LQKENI. V was clipped by 4 bases and J by 4 bases, with 17 bases between them. This chain's CDR3 is CASSQARTLGYEQYF. The CDR3, as DNA: TGTGCCAGCTCACAAGCACGGACTTTGGGATACGAGCAGTACTTC.

The chain carries TRBV13 and TRBJ2-2; possible D gene TRBD2, 5 bases. This CDR3 region has 14 residues. Germline V lookup: CDR1 PRHDT, CDR2 FYEKMQ (reference sequence). V was clipped by 1 base and J by 6 bases, with 9 bases between them. The CDR3 nucleotides are TGTGCCAGCAGCTTAGAACTAGAGGCCGGGGAGCTGTTTTTT. This gives the protein CASSLELEAGELFF.

The chain employs TRBV27 and TRBJ1-5, with D possibly TRBD1 on 5 matching bases. The CDR3 has 15 amino acids. The V end lost 4 bases, the J end lost 4 bases, and 14 bases lay between the germline ends. Germline assignment: CDR1 MNHEY and CDR2 SMNVEV (reference sequence). CDR3 region: CASSSGGGRNQPQHF. As DNA, the CDR3 is TGTGCCAGCAGTTCCGGGGGGGGGAGGAATCAGCCCCAGCATTTT.

Only a few counts were recorded for this clone. A junction boundary mismatches the germline segment, possibly from a read error. The J gene is TRBJ1-2, the V gene TRBV7-9; 7 bases agree with TRBD1. Germline V gene lookup returns CDR1 SEHNR and CDR2 FQNEAQ (reference sequence). The CDR3 is 12 residues long. The CDR3 protein is CASSLGSDRPAF. The CDR3 DNA reads TGTGCCAGCAGCTTAGGGTCGGACAGGCCGGCCTTC. Full variable domain (outside the CDR3, taken from reference TRBV7-9 and TRBJ1-2): DTGVSQNPRHKITKRGQNVTFRCDPISEHNRLYWYRQTLGQGPEFLTYFQNEAQLEKSRLLSDRFSAERPKGSFSTLEIQRTEQGDSAMYLCASSLGSDRPAFGSGTRLTVV.